Each of the 28 T cell receptor beta chains below was sequenced from the same sample in a study of Graves' ophthalmopathy and Graves' hyperthyroidism. Beta-chain TCR CDR3 regions were amplified from RNA transcripts. HTBI primers were used in a first-round RT-PCR, which preceded a second-round multiplex PCR. TCRdb itself ran the multiplex PCR reads through MiXCR, one entry per CDR3 protein. This sample has hundreds of thousands of distinct CDR3 sequences, with approximately 21% found just once. Sequences were obtained from peripheral blood. The receptors originated from a woman younger than 35 with stable Graves' hyperthyroidism. Some clones in this sample may be carry-over from other donors' samples.

This clonotype was picked up many times. The chain has TRBV12-3 or TRBV12-4 and TRBJ1-3; D perhaps matches TRBD1 (5 bases). The CDR3 totals 13 residues. V lost 4 bases, J lost 3 bases, and 7 bases lay in between. CDR3 in DNA: TGTGCCAGCAGTTGGACAATTGGAAACACCATATATTTT. It is translated as CASSWTIGNTIYF.

This clonotype was detected many times. The chain has TRBV6-2 or TRBV6-3 and TRBJ1-5; D unresolved. The CDR3 spans 18 residues. CDR1 and CDR2 (germline): MNHEY, SVGEGT. V dropped 5 bases and J dropped 0 bases, with 20 bases sitting between them. CDR3 protein: CASSPKREGWSSNQPQHF. The CDR3 nucleotides read TGTGCCAGCAGTCCCAAACGGGAGGGATGGAGTAGCAATCAGCCCCAGCATTTT.

This chain connects TRBV7-9 to TRBJ1-3, with D unclear. Per germline, CDR1 SEHNR and CDR2 FQNEAQ (reference sequence). The CDR3 runs to 15 residues. The ends were cut back, 2 bases at V and 0 bases at J, with 8 bases in the middle. CDR3 sequence reads: CASSLNWVSGNTIYF. CDR3 bases: TGTGCCAGCAGCTTAAATTGGGTCTCTGGAAACACCATATATTTT.

The V call is TRBV10-3, the J call TRBJ1-3; maybe TRBD1 (5 bases). V shed 0 bases and J shed 2 bases, with 8 bases lying between them. There are 15 residues in the CDR3. Germline-derived CDR1 and CDR2 are ENHRY and SYGVKD. The DNA for the CDR3 is TGTGCCATCAGTGAGTCGAGGGGACCTGGAAACACCATATATTTT. This encodes CAISESRGPGNTIYF.

This clonotype was seen at least ten times. The rearrangement uses TRBV10-3 and TRBJ2-5, with D possibly being TRBD2 (5 bases). Germline CDR1 and CDR2: ENHRY and SYGVKD. This CDR3 region has 12 residues. The V end was cut by 5 bases, the J end by 3 bases, with 7 bases between. DNA of the CDR3: TGTGCCATCAGTATTAGCGAAGAGACCCAGTACTTC. As protein: CAISISEETQYF.

The rearrangement links TRBV7-9 to TRBJ2-5; possible D gene TRBD2, 6 bases. In germline, CDR1 is SEHNR, CDR2 FQNEAQ (reference sequence). The CDR3 loop spans 14 amino acids. V lost 5 bases, J lost 6 bases, and 16 bases lay in between. For the CDR3, the DNA is TGTGCCAGCAGCCCCTGGGACTCCCACCAGACCCAGTACTTC. This gives the protein CASSPWDSHQTQYF.

The chain carries TRBV5-6 and TRBJ1-1; TRBD1 matches at 8 bases. The CDR3 is 17 residues long. CDR1 and CDR2 from the germline V gene are SGHDT and YYEEEE. J lost 1 base, V lost 2 bases, and 10 bases had no gene match. DNA of the CDR3: TGTGCCAGCAGCTTTAAAAGGACAGGGCGTGAGAACACTGAAGCTTTCTTT. Amino acids: CASSFKRTGRENTEAFF.

In this sample, this clonotype turned up a few times. This may arise from a read error, as a much more abundant clone is one base away. The CDR3 loop reads CASRLGQGVSQPQHF. DNA of the CDR3: TGTGCCAGCAGGCTGGGACAGGGGGTCAGTCAGCCCCAGCATTTT. The chain combines TRBV6-1 with TRBJ1-5, with 11 bases matching TRBD1. Per germline, CDR1 MNHNS and CDR2 SASEGT. This CDR3 spans 15 amino acids. The V segment lost 6 bases and the J segment 6 bases; nucleotides outside the gene matches: 7.

This clonotype was counted many times. Because the CDR3's place on the DNA is in doubt, the DNA is left out and the CDR3 is given as listed by TCRdb. The CDR3 protein is CASSVGSGAEGRYF. This chain uses TRBV9 with TRBJ2-4; no DNA check was done on the table's D call, TRBD1. The CDR3 is 14 amino acids long, termini counted. Germline V gene data show CDR1 as SGDLS and CDR2 as YYNGEE.

This clonotype was observed at least ten times. The chain has TRBV6-2 or TRBV6-3 and TRBJ1-1; a weak D match, TRBD1 (5 bases). The CDR3 sequence is 13 residues long. Germline values: CDR1 MNHEY, CDR2 SVGEGT. V lost 8 bases to trimming and J lost 4 bases, with 14 bases between them. The CDR3 here is CASGAREFTEAFF. In DNA, the CDR3 is TGTGCCAGCGGGGCACGGGAGTTCACTGAAGCTTTCTTT.

This clonotype was recorded many times. The V call is TRBV6-5, the J call TRBJ1-1; possibly TRBD1 for D (5 bases). The V gene's germline CDR1 is MNHEY and CDR2 SVGAGI. V dropped 0 bases and J dropped 1 base, with 6 bases sitting between them. CDR3 length: 14 residues. CDR3 bases: TGTGCCAGCAGTTACTCGGGACGGAACACTGAAGCTTTCTTT. Amino acids: CASSYSGRNTEAFF.

Ten or more counts support this clonotype. V gene TRBV11-2 combines with J gene TRBJ2-7; TRBD1 might be the D (5 bases). Germline V lookup: CDR1 SGHAT, CDR2 FQNNGV. Trimming left V 5 bases short and J 2 bases short, with 13 bases between. CDR3 length: 14 amino acids. The CDR3 bases are TGTGCCAGCAGCCCCACGGACAACCCCTACGAGCAGTACTTC. Protein sequence: CASSPTDNPYEQYF. Using reference TRBV11-2 and TRBJ2-7 for the parts outside the CDR3, the full variable domain is EAGVAQSPRYKIIEKRQSVAFWCNPISGHATLYWYQQILGQGPKLLIQFQNNGVVDDSQLPKDRFSAERLKGVDSTLKIQPAKLEDSAVYLCASSPTDNPYEQYFGPGTRLTVT.

With respect to this clonotype: The CDR3 carries no conserved terminal phenylalanine or tryptophan, so it likely arises from a read error. The chain is built from TRBV27 and TRBJ2-2; no clear D gene. CDR1 is MNHEY, CDR2 SMNVEV, per germline (reference sequence). V was cut by 5 bases and J by 4 bases, with 11 bases left in between. CDR3 length: 14 residues. This chain's CDR3 is CASSPGWGTGELFL. CDR3 bases: TGTGCCAGCAGTCCCGGGTGGGGCACCGGGGAGCTGTTTTTG.

This sequence joins TRBV7-9 and TRBJ2-5; D is possibly TRBD1 (6 bases). The germline gives CDR1 SEHNR, CDR2 FQNEAQ (reference sequence). The CDR3 runs 15 residues. V was clipped by 1 base and J by 5 bases, with 14 bases between them. This chain's CDR3 is CASSLGTAIRETQYF. Written as DNA, the CDR3 is TGTGCCAGCAGCTTAGGGACAGCTATAAGGGAGACCCAGTACTTC.

Concerning this clonotype itself: A read error may explain this, as a much larger clone is one base away. The rearrangement joins TRBV28 to TRBJ2-7; TRBD1 agrees at 7 bases. The CDR3 is made up of 14 amino acids. CDR1 and CDR2 (germline): MDHEN, SYDVKM. This chain's CDR3 is CVSSADRADYEQYF. CDR3 bases: TGTGTCAGCAGTGCAGACAGGGCTGACTACGAGCAGTACTTC.

In this sample, this clonotype turned up once. The chain is built from TRBV18 and TRBJ2-7, with a weak D call TRBD1 (5 bases). V was clipped by 2 bases and J by 3 bases, with 14 bases between them. The germline V gene encodes CDR1 KGHSH and CDR2 LQKENI. The CDR3 loop spans 15 amino acids. This CDR3 is CASSPGATEGYEQYF. The CDR3, as DNA: TGTGCCAGCTCACCAGGGGCCACGGAAGGCTACGAGCAGTACTTC.

As for this clonotype: The CDR3 does not end in the conserved phenylalanine or tryptophan, so this is likely a read error. It is unclear where the CDR3 begins or ends on the DNA, so no DNA is shown, and the CDR3 is as TCRdb lists it. The chain combines TRBV12-3 or TRBV12-4 with TRBJ2-5; the D call in the table, TRBD2, was not verified against the DNA. Ends included, the CDR3 has 13 residues. The CDR3 reads CASTPQGGETQDY.

This clonotype was recorded many times. V and J are TRBV7-9 and TRBJ1-6; D perhaps matches TRBD1 (5 bases). This CDR3 comprises 15 residues. Germline CDR1 and CDR2: SEHNR and FQNEAQ (reference sequence). V was shortened by 4 bases and J by 3 bases, with 10 bases between the two germline ends. This CDR3 is CASSWGRHYNSPLHF. The CDR3 nucleotides are TGTGCCAGCAGCTGGGGACGTCACTATAATTCACCCCTCCACTTT. The full variable domain, with the rest looked up from reference TRBV7-9 and TRBJ1-6, is DTGVSQNPRHKITKRGQNVTFRCDPISEHNRLYWYRQTLGQGPEFLTYFQNEAQLEKSRLLSDRFSAERPKGSFSTLEIQRTEQGDSAMYLCASSWGRHYNSPLHFGNGTRLTVT.

J is TRBJ2-7 and V is TRBV29-1; 7 bases fit TRBD2. The CDR3 covers 15 residues. The V and J ends lost 4 bases and 1 base, in that order; junction bases with no gene match: 10. Germline CDR1 is SQVTM and CDR2 is ANQGSEA. The chain's CDR3 is CSVVGGAGASYEQYF. As DNA, the CDR3 is TGCAGCGTTGTAGGCGGCGCGGGAGCTTCCTACGAGCAGTACTTC.

This clonotype was seen many times. The V gene is TRBV7-9, the J gene TRBJ1-1; D is undetermined. V dropped 2 bases and J dropped 7 bases, with 8 bases sitting between them. Looked up from germline, CDR1 is SEHNR and CDR2 is FQNEAQ (reference sequence). The CDR3 is made up of 12 amino acids. The CDR3 loop reads CASSLTSNEAFF. The CDR3 DNA sequence: TGTGCCAGCAGCTTAACGTCTAATGAAGCTTTCTTT.

The chain is built from TRBV12-3 or TRBV12-4 and TRBJ1-1; D might be TRBD1 (5 bases). V was clipped by 2 bases and J by 11 bases, with 15 bases between them. The CDR3 spans 13 residues. CDR3 region: CASSLLGRAFAFF. The CDR3 nucleotides read TGTGCCAGCAGTTTACTGGGCAGGGCCTTTGCTTTCTTT.

This sequence joins TRBV18 and TRBJ1-5; tentative D call: TRBD1 (6 bases). V lost 2 bases and J 2 bases, leaving 13 bases between the germline ends. Germline V CDR1 and CDR2: KGHSH, LQKENI. CDR3 size: 16 residues. CDR3 residues: CASSPMAGDGNQPQHF. DNA for the CDR3: TGTGCCAGCTCACCAATGGCAGGGGACGGCAATCAGCCCCAGCATTTT.

This clonotype was counted only a few times. This rearrangement joins TRBV28 to TRBJ1-2; TRBD1 matches at 7 bases. Germline CDR1 reads MDHEN; CDR2 reads SYDVKM. V lost 6 bases and J lost 3; bases outside the gene matches: 10. The CDR3 spans 15 residues. CDR3 nucleotides: TGTGCCAGCAGAACCCGGGGAGGGGGCTACTATGGCTACACCTTC. Translating it yields CASRTRGGGYYGYTF.

This clonotype has at least ten counts. The chain employs TRBV2 and TRBJ1-5; unclear D gene. The length of the CDR3 is 14 residues. V was shortened by 6 bases and J by 5 bases, with 14 bases between the two germline ends. The germline V gene has CDR1 SNHLY and CDR2 FYNNEI. The CDR3 loop is CASRDPGPYQPQHF. The DNA for the CDR3 is TGTGCCAGCAGAGATCCCGGGCCTTATCAGCCCCAGCATTTT. Combining the CDR3 with reference TRBV2 and TRBJ1-5 gives the whole variable domain EPEVTQTPSHQVTQMGQEVILRCVPISNHLYFYWYRQILGQKVEFLVSFYNNEISEKSEIFDDQFSVERPDGSNFTLKIRSTKLEDSAMYFCASRDPGPYQPQHFGDGTRLSIL.

This clonotype was counted between two and nine times. The chain couples TRBV2 to TRBJ2-5; D is ambiguous. Deletions cut 3 bases from V and 7 bases from J, with 15 bases between. Germline CDR1 and CDR2: SNHLY and FYNNEI. This CDR3 has 14 amino acids. DNA for the CDR3: TGTGCCAGCAGTGAGAAGACTGGGGAAGGGACCCAGTACTTC. Protein: CASSEKTGEGTQYF.

This clonotype was counted at least ten times. V usage is TRBV20-1 and J usage is TRBJ1-3; the D is unclear. Germline V lookup: CDR1 DFQATT, CDR2 SNEGSKA (reference sequence). The ends were cut back, 3 bases at V and 1 base at J, with 10 bases in the middle. This CDR3 is 14 amino acids long. The CDR3 nucleotides read TGCAGTGCTAGGAGGCAGATTTCTGGAAACACCATATATTTT. This gives the protein CSARRQISGNTIYF.

This clonotype was seen at least ten times. CDR3 in DNA: TGTGCCAGCAGCTCCCCCGGGACAGGGTATGAGCCCCAGCATTTT. Translated, it gives CASSSPGTGYEPQHF. The V and J genes are TRBV7-3 and TRBJ1-5; 9 nucleotides line up with TRBD1. The germline CDR1 and CDR2 sequences are SGHTA and FQGTGA. V lost 4 bases, J lost 8 bases, and 9 bases stayed unmatched. The CDR3 loop spans 15 amino acids.

This clonotype was seen ten or more times. A junction boundary mismatches the germline segment, possibly from a read error. This chain connects TRBV29-1 to TRBJ2-4, with D perhaps matching TRBD1 or TRBD2 (6 bases each). CDR1 SQVTM and CDR2 ANQGSEA come from the germline V gene. This CDR3 has 12 amino acids. CDR3 sequence: CSVEQGRNIKYF. CDR3 DNA: TGCAGCGTTGAGCAGGGGAGGAACATTAAGTACTTC.